This is a list of T cell receptor beta chains from one sample in a study of T cells after yellow fever vaccination. TCRdb ran MiXCR on the 5' RACE reads and lists one entry per CDR3 protein. The table lists around 260,000 distinct CDR3 sequences, around 5.2% of them singletons. The source material was CD4+ T cells sorted from PBMCs, sampled on the day of the yellow fever booster vaccination. These TCRs come from a man between 18 and 35 years old who received the YFV17D yellow fever vaccine. The CDR3 runs from the conserved cysteine through the conserved F or W. The D gene is left open where the match is weak. Where a row states a size, it is once, few, many or the class of an expanded clone; other rows omit it.

>many|-|TRBV7-6|TRBJ1-5
TGTGCCAGCAGCTTAGGCCCGTATAGCAATCAGCCCCAGCATTTT
CASSLGPYSNQPQHF
>-|-|TRBV7-8|TRBJ1-2
TGTGCCAGCAGCTTATTTAGCAGGACCTATCGCGGCTACACCTTC
CASSLFSRTYRGYTF
>few|-|TRBV4-2|TRBJ2-2
TGTGCCAGCAGCCAAGGAAGGGGATCCGGGGAGCTGTTTTTT
CASSQGRGSGELFF
>few|-|TRBV7-9|TRBJ2-7
TGTGCCAGCAGCTGGGCCACATTGACGAGGAACTACGAGCAGTACTTC
CASSWATLTRNYEQYF
>many|-|TRBV20-1|TRBJ2-7
TGCAGTGCTAGTGGTCAGCCCTACGAGCAGTACTTC
CSASGQPYEQYF
>-|-|TRBV30|TRBJ2-5
TGTGCCTGGAGTGTAGTCCAAGAGACCCAGTACTTC
CAWSVVQETQYF
>few|TRBD1|TRBV19|TRBJ1-5
TGTGCCAGTAGTCTGGGACAGGGGGCCGGGAGTCTCGGTCAGCCCCAGCATTTT
CASSLGQGAGSLGQPQHF
>many|-|TRBV7-2|TRBJ1-4
TGTGCCAGCAGCCAGGGACCGAGTAATGAAAAACTGTTTTTT
CASSQGPSNEKLFF
>many|-|TRBV7-2|TRBJ2-5
TGTGCCAGCAGCTTACTTACCAGGGAGGAGACCCAGTACTTC
CASSLLTREETQYF
>few|-|TRBV11-2|TRBJ1-2
TGTGCCAGCAGCTTAGTTGGGAGGACTCCTAACTATGGCTACACCTTC
CASSLVGRTPNYGYTF
>many|-|TRBV5-4|TRBJ2-3
TGTGCCAGCAGCTTTCAAATGAGACAGCTAACAGATACGCAGTATTTT
CASSFQMRQLTDTQYF
>many|-|TRBV7-2|TRBJ2-7
TGTGCCAGCAGCATACAGGGTTCGGACTACGAGCAGTACTTC
CASSIQGSDYEQYF
>-|-|TRBV3-1|TRBJ1-2
TGTGCCAGCAGCCATTGGACAGTTCCCGGGTATGGCTACACCTTC
CASSHWTVPGYGYTF
>-|-|TRBV7-6|TRBJ2-2
TGTGCCAGCAGCCCGAGACCAGACGCCGGGGAGCTGTTTTTT
CASSPRPDAGELFF
>many|TRBD1|TRBV12-3/TRBV12-4|TRBJ2-7
TGTGCCAGCAGTCGACGGACAGGAAGCTACGAGCAGTACTTC
CASSRRTGSYEQYF
>-|TRBD1|TRBV10-3|TRBJ2-5
TGTGCCATCTCAGGGACAGAAGAGACCCAGTACTTC
CAISGTEETQYF
>few|TRBD1|TRBV7-2|TRBJ2-1
TGTGCCAGCAGCCGACAGGGGGGCATCGATGAGCAGTTCTTC
CASSRQGGIDEQFF
>-|-|TRBV2|TRBJ2-7
TGTGCCAGCTTTAGCTCCTACGAGCAGTACTTC
CASFSSYEQYF
>many|-|TRBV7-9|TRBJ2-1
TGTGCCAGCAGCTCCCAGGGCTCCTACAATGAGCAGTTCTTC
CASSSQGSYNEQFF
>many|-|TRBV7-9|TRBJ1-5
TGTGCCAGCAGCTTAGTGGGGAATCAGCCCCAGCATTTT
CASSLVGNQPQHF
>-|-|TRBV7-8|TRBJ1-5
TGTGCCAGCAGCTTTGGGCGCACAGGATATAGCAATCAGCCCCAGCATTTT
CASSFGRTGYSNQPQHF
>few|-|TRBV24-1|TRBJ2-2
TGTGCCACCAGTGCAGGGGAAGTTGCCGGGGAGCTGTTTTTT
CATSAGEVAGELFF
>few|-|TRBV18|TRBJ2-3
TGTGCCAGCTCACCTGGCGGGGTTAGCACAGATACGCAGTATTTT
CASSPGGVSTDTQYF
>many|-|TRBV4-2|TRBJ2-2
TGTGCCAGCAGCCAAGTCCTCGGGGGGAACACCGGGGAGCTGTTTTTT
CASSQVLGGNTGELFF
>many|-|TRBV4-2|TRBJ1-5
TGTGCCAGCAGCCAAGATTCACAGAGCAATCAGCCCCAGCATTTT
CASSQDSQSNQPQHF
>few|TRBD1|TRBV24-1|TRBJ1-4
TGTGCCACCGGCCGGGACAGCGAAAAACTGTTTTTT
CATGRDSEKLFF
>few|-|TRBV5-1|TRBJ2-1
TGCGCCAGCAGCTTGGTGGGGAAGTATGACAATGAGCAGTTCTTC
CASSLVGKYDNEQFF
>few|-|TRBV20-1|TRBJ2-6
TGCAGTGCTAGAGATTTTAGGGGCTCTGGGGCCAACGTCCTGACTTTC
CSARDFRGSGANVLTF
>-|TRBD2|TRBV5-4|TRBJ2-5
TGTGCCAGCAGCTTTAGCGGGGCGAAAGAGACCCAGTACTTC
CASSFSGAKETQYF
>-|-|TRBV10-3|TRBJ2-2
TGTGCCATCAGTGACAGGGGAAGGTCCGGGGAGCTGTTTTTT
CAISDRGRSGELFF
>many|-|TRBV4-3|TRBJ1-5
TGCGCCAGCAGCCAGACAGTGTCGGGCAATCAGCCCCAGCATTTT
CASSQTVSGNQPQHF
>many|-|TRBV15|TRBJ1-2
TGTGCCACCAGCAGAGAATTCGGGCAGAACTATGGCTACACCTTC
CATSREFGQNYGYTF
>few|-|TRBV20-1|TRBJ1-2
TGCAGTGCTAGATCGCCGGGAGGGCTCGCAGGCTACACCTTC
CSARSPGGLAGYTF
>many|TRBD2|TRBV10-3|TRBJ2-2
TGTGCCATCAGTGAACCCGGGGGGATGGCCGGGGAGCTGTTTTTT
CAISEPGGMAGELFF
>-|TRBD2|TRBV19|TRBJ2-3
TGTGCCAGTAGTATAGGGGGGACTAGCGGCCATACGCAGTATTTT
CASSIGGTSGHTQYF
>-|-|TRBV10-3|TRBJ1-1
TGTGCCATCAGTGTTGGGGGTCGTGAAGCTTTCTTT
CAISVGGREAFF
>many|TRBD1|TRBV12-3/TRBV12-4|TRBJ2-1
TGTGCCAGCAGGACAGACAGGGGATGGAATGAGCAGTTCTTC
CASRTDRGWNEQFF
>few|-|TRBV28|TRBJ1-5
TGTGCCAGCAGTTTACTGGGGATACTACCGCGTCAGTGCCAGCATTTT
CASSLLGILPRQCQHF
>few|-|TRBV6-2/TRBV6-3|TRBJ2-1
TGTGCCAGCAGTCGGTCGAGCTCCTACAATGAGCAGTTCTTC
CASSRSSSYNEQFF
>many|-|TRBV18|TRBJ2-5
TGTGCCAGCTCACCTACCTTAGAGGTCCAAAGAGAGACCCAGTACTTC
CASSPTLEVQRETQYF
>-|-|TRBV5-1|TRBJ2-3
TGCGCCAGCAGCTTCCGGCGGGGCCAGACAGATACGCAGTATTTT
CASSFRRGQTDTQYF